This TCR beta chain was observed in a study of CD8 T cells in ankylosing spondylitis. Points from the study as a whole: The study identified a TCR beta motif of about eight highly homologous variants that appeared characteristic of ankylosing spondylitis blood. Matched ankylosing spondylitis synovial fluid reportedly showed significant enrichment of disease-linked clones.

TCRdb used MiXCR to reprocess the 5' RACE reads, holding one entry per CDR3 protein. Counted here are under 250,000 distinct CDR3 sequences, around a quarter occurring once; the ten biggest clones make up just over 6.5%. The length of the CDR3 is 12 residues. V lost 6 bases and J lost 4; bases outside the gene matches: 2. Germline V gene sequence: CDR1 DFQATT, CDR2 SNEGSKA (reference sequence). A word on this clonotype: Its antigen is still unknown.

Input material: blood, either unsorted or a sorted T cell fraction (not recorded which). This sequence joins TRBV20-1 and TRBJ2-7; 11 bases match TRBD1. This clonotype was sampled from a male donor with ankylosing spondylitis or in good health (not recorded which). CDR3 residues: CSAGQGAYEQYF. The CDR3, as DNA: TGCAGTGCCGGACAGGGGGCATACGAGCAGTACTTC.